This TCR beta chain was sequenced during a study of a mutant IDH1 vaccine in newly diagnosed glioma. Whole-study context: Patients began vaccination 4-6 weeks after radiotherapy alone, or with temozolomide cycles. Of the patients given treatment, roughly 60% were male and roughly 38% were female, and a mean age of around 44 years was recorded. Study-wide findings and caveats: Immune responses induced by the vaccine were seen in 93.3% of patients, spanning multiple MHC alleles. Changes to the top peripheral T cell clonotypes appeared unrelated to pseudoprogression.

In its sample, this clone was seen a few times. What it binds is not known. Time point reported: week 23, last vaccination. Each vaccine dose was 300 ug of mutant IDH1 20-mer peptide, with topical imiquimod. Sequencing was performed with immunoSEQ multiplex PCR; in TCRdb, only in-frame clones are kept and a portion is missing. The table records 75,000 to 80,000 clones, more than 80% of them present only once. Per germline, CDR1 SGHAT and CDR2 FQNNGV. The CDR3 is made up of 19 amino acids. Unmatched junction bases numbered 9, after V lost 1 base and J lost 0 bases. The TCR sequence derives from a woman aged 50 to 60 with glioma. The chain is built from TRBV11-2 and TRBJ2-1; 10 bases map to TRBD2. This specimen was PBMCs, taken from a glioma patient whose treatment included an IDH1 peptide vaccine. The CDR3 is CASSLGRKVAGGSYNEQFF. Written as DNA, the CDR3 is TGTGCCAGCAGCTTAGGCCGAAAGGTAGCGGGGGGCTCCTACAATGAGCAGTTCTTC.